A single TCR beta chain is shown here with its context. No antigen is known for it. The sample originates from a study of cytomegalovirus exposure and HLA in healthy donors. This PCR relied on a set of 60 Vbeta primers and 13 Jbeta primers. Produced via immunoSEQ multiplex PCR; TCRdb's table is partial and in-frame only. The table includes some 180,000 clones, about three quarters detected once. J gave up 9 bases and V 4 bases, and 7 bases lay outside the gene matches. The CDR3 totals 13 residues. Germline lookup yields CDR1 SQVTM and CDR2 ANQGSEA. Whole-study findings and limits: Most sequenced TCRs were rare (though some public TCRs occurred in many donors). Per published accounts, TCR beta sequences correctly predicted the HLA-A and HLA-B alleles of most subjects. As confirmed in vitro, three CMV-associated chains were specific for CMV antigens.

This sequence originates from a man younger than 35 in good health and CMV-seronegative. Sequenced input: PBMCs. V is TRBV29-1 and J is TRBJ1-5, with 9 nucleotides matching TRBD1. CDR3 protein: CSVGGQGLGPQHF. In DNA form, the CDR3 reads TGCAGCGTTGGGGGACAGGGCCTCGGGCCCCAGCATTTT.